Below, 2 T cell receptor beta chains from the same sample are listed, as sequenced in a study of control samples from healthy donors and cancer patients. Using immunoSEQ multiplex PCR, the repertoire was profiled, and TCRdb retains in-frame clones only, with some absent. The data show more than 25,000 clones, approximately 90% seen once. Sequenced input: formalin-fixed, paraffin-embedded tissue. Receptors originate from a female donor with melanoma.

The chain has TRBV11-2 and TRBJ2-5; 12 nucleotides agree with TRBD1. V shed 5 bases, J shed 7 bases, and the junction held 5 bases outside the gene matches. In germline, CDR1 is SGHAT, CDR2 FQNNGV. This CDR3 spans 14 amino acids. CDR3 bases: TGTGCCAGCAGCCCGGGACAGGGGGCTTGGACCCAGTACTTC. Translating it yields CASSPGQGAWTQYF.

The chain has TRBV19 and TRBJ1-1; D remains ambiguous. Germline lookup yields CDR1 LNHDA and CDR2 SQIVND (reference sequence). Trimming removed 7 bases at V and 3 bases at J, with 9 bases between. The CDR3 is made up of 12 amino acids. The CDR3 region is CASKAWDTEAFF. The CDR3 nucleotides are TGTGCCAGTAAAGCCTGGGACACTGAAGCTTTCTTT.